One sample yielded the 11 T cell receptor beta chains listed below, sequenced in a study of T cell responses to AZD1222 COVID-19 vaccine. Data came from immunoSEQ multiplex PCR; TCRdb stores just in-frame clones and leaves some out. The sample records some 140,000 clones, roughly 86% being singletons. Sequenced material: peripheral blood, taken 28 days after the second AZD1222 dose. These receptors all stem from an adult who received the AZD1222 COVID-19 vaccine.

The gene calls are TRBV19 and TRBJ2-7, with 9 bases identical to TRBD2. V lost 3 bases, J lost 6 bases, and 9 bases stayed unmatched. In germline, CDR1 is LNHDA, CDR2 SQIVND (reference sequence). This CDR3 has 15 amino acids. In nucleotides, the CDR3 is TGTGCCAGTAGTATGGGGCGGGAGGGCCGTTTCGAGCAGTACTTC. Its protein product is CASSMGREGRFEQYF.

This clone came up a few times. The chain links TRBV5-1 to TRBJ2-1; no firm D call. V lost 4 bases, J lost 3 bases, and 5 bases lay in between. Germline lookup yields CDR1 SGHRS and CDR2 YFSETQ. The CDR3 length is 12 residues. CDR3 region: CASSLNYNEQFF. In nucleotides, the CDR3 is TGCGCCAGCAGCCTTAACTACAATGAGCAGTTCTTC.

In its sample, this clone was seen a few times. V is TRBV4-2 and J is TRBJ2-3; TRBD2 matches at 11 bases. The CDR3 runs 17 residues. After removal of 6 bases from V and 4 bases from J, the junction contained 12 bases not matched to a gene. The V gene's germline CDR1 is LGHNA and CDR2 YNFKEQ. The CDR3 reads CASSPSPLAGGADTQYF. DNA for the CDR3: TGTGCCAGCAGTCCGTCCCCTTTAGCGGGGGGGGCAGATACGCAGTATTTT.

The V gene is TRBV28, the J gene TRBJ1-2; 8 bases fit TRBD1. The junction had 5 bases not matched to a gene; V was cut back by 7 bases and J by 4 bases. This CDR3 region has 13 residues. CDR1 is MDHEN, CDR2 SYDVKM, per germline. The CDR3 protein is CASTPGGPYGYTF. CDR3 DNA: TGTGCCAGCACCCCAGGGGGCCCCTATGGCTACACCTTC.

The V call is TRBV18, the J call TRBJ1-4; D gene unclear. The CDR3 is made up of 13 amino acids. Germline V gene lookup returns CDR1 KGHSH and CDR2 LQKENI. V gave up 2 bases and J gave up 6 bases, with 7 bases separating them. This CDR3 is CASSPNGDEKLFF. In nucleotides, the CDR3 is TGTGCCAGCTCACCAAACGGAGATGAAAAACTGTTTTTT.

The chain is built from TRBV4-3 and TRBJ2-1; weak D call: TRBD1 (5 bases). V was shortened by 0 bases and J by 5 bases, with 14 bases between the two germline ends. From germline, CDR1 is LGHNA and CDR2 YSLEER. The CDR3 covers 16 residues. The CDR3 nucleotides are TGCGCCAGCAGCCAAGATATACAGGCGGTCAACAATGAGCAGTTCTTC. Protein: CASSQDIQAVNNEQFF.

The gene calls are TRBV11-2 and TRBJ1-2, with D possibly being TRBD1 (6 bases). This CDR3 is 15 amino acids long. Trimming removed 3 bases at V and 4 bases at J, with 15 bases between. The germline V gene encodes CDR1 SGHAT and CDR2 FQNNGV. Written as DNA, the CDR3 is TGTGCCAGCAGCTTGGGGGCAGGGATGATCTATGGCTACACCTTC. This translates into CASSLGAGMIYGYTF.

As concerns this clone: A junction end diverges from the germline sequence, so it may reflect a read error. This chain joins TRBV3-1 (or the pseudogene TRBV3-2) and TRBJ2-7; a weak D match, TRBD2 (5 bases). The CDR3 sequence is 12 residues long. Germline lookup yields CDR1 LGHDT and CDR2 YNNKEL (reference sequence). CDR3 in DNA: TGTGCCAGCAGCCACCAGCGAGGAGGTAGTCTCTTC. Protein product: CASSHQRGGSLF.

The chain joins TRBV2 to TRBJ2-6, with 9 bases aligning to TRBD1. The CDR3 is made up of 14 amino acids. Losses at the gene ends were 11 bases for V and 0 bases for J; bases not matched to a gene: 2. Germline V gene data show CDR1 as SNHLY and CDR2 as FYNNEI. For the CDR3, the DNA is TGTGCCGGGACAGGGAGCTCTGGGGCCAACGTCCTGACTTTC. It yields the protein CAGTGSSGANVLTF.

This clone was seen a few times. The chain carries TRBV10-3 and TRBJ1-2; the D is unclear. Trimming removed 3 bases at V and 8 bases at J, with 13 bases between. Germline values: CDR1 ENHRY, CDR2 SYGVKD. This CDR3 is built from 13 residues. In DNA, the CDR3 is TGTGCCATCAGTGAAAAGGGAGAAAACGGCTACACCTTC. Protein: CAISEKGENGYTF.

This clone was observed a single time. The CDR3 bases are TGTGCCAGCAGCTTATTCAGACAAGAGACCCAGTACTTC. Its protein is CASSLFRQETQYF. J is TRBJ2-5 and V is TRBV7-2; no definite D call. CDR1 SGHTA and CDR2 FQGNSA come from the germline V gene. Trimming removed 2 bases from V and 2 bases from J, with 6 bases in between. This CDR3 spans 13 amino acids.